These T cell receptor beta chains were read from a single sample in a study of read filtering for tumor transcriptome and immune sequencing. TCRdb re-derived calls from the reads in MiXCR, one entry per CDR3 protein. The profile shows approximately 65,000 distinct CDR3 sequences, approximately 15% of them singletons. The sample consisted of a population of CD138-negative cells sorted from bone marrow. The receptor source for this set is a donor over 35 with multiple myeloma. The conserved cysteine and the conserved F or W are not part of the CDR3 here.

J	length	V	CDR3
TRBJ2-1	12	TRBV20-1	RPGSGSPDNEQF
TRBJ2-2	17	TRBV7-9	ASSFPPLLAVANTGELF
TRBJ1-2	12	TRBV29-1	SVDVGQLNYGYT
TRBJ2-1	12	TRBV15	ATSRAGTSDEQF
TRBJ2-2	10	TRBV24-1	ATSDLNGELF
TRBJ2-1	13	TRBV12-3/TRBV12-4	ASSSPGQGGNEQF
TRBJ2-1	16	TRBV20-1	SARTSGAKIDYYNEQF
TRBJ2-1	9	TRBV21-1	ASARGNEQF
TRBJ2-3	12	TRBV11-2	ASSRTGSTDTQY
TRBJ2-1	12	TRBV11-2	ASSRKGQNNEQF
TRBJ2-1	12	TRBV10-2	ASLPGQGAFEQF
TRBJ2-1	13	TRBV5-1	ASSTGTSGLLEQF
TRBJ2-1	12	TRBV20-1	SARKAGDSSEQL
TRBJ2-7	13	TRBV20-1	SARGGEGTSYEQY
TRBJ2-3	13	TRBV5-1	ASSLSGQGVDTQY
TRBJ2-3	12	TRBV11-2	ASSLDPSTDTQY
TRBJ2-7	14	TRBV4-1	ASSPTWTGGNYEQY
TRBJ2-2	14	TRBV14	ASSQSWGGLAGELF
TRBJ1-2	12	TRBV27	ASRPLDPLDGYT
TRBJ1-3	12	TRBV6-1	ASSDSGSGNTIY
TRBJ2-5	15	TRBV19	ASSLGLAGLPQETQY
TRBJ2-7	12	TRBV19	ASTPGQSTFEQY
TRBJ2-2	14	TRBV2	ASRGHSGRATGELF
TRBJ2-1	14	TRBV7-9	ASSPELALGRLEQF
TRBJ1-1	13	TRBV5-1	ASSSRGVRDTEAF
TRBJ2-1	13	TRBV6-2/TRBV6-3	ASSRTAPNNNEQF
TRBJ1-1	10	TRBV11-3	ASSSWGSEAF
TRBJ2-5	9	TRBV6-6	ASWGVETQY
TRBJ2-7	12	TRBV19	ASNIARETYEQY
TRBJ1-5	14	TRBV7-2	ASSLVTGGGNQPQH